These T cell receptor beta chains were read from a single sample in a study of T cells after yellow fever vaccination. TCRdb re-called the 5' RACE reads with MiXCR, one entry per CDR3 protein. The sample carries about 53,000 distinct CDR3 sequences, 5.5% to 6% recorded once. Sequenced material: PBMCs, either bulk or a sorted T-cell subset (CD4+, CD8+, memory, or dextramer-sorted; not recorded which), taken on the day of the yellow fever booster vaccination. Source of these receptors: a man in his late teens or twenties who received the YFV17D yellow fever vaccine. Both conserved end residues are part of each CDR3.

j_gene	v_gene	CDR3aa
TRBJ1-1	TRBV12-3/TRBV12-4	CASGGTGKHTEAFF
TRBJ2-7	TRBV29-1	CSSADSSYEQYF
TRBJ1-2	TRBV5-1	CASSRPAAGGYTF
TRBJ2-2	TRBV9	CASSRSTGDTGELFF
TRBJ2-2	TRBV7-3	CASSNRGLAGGPSGELFF
TRBJ2-5	TRBV24-1	CATSDWGQETQYF
TRBJ1-6	TRBV6-5	CASSYSGSSSPLHF
TRBJ1-2	TRBV25-1	CASSEMGGRRYGYTF
TRBJ2-3	TRBV11-3	CASSGELGGDTQYF
TRBJ2-5	TRBV12-3/TRBV12-4	CASSLLVETQYF
TRBJ2-2	TRBV4-3	CASSQVWTAVTGELFF
TRBJ2-3	TRBV3-1	CASSPVGADPDTQYF
TRBJ1-2	TRBV15	CATSRDRVSHGYTF
TRBJ2-7	TRBV7-9	CASSPTGMSEQYF
TRBJ1-3	TRBV7-2	CASSPDRISGNTIYF
TRBJ1-1	TRBV18	CASSLSGRSTEAFF
TRBJ2-3	TRBV6-6	CASSLTGGIDTQYF
TRBJ1-5	TRBV19	CASSLRSYGNQPQHF
TRBJ1-4	TRBV28	CASSFHRAAYF
TRBJ1-6	TRBV6-2/TRBV6-3	CASRRPGGLPYSPLHF
TRBJ1-5	TRBV4-1	CASSLSRSYSNQPQHF
TRBJ2-1	TRBV15	CATSSGSEQFF
TRBJ2-7	TRBV4-3	CASSLRTTYEQYF
TRBJ2-3	TRBV5-1	CASSRLGDRASDTQYF
TRBJ2-1	TRBV28	CASSLGTSAYNEQFF
TRBJ2-7	TRBV3-1	CASSQILAGNEQYF
TRBJ1-2	TRBV6-6	CASSYRPEYGYTF
TRBJ1-5	TRBV2	CASRGQDNQPQHF
TRBJ2-1	TRBV15	CATSRVQNLNEQFF
TRBJ1-1	TRBV12-5	CASGLVPTGQLEAFF
TRBJ2-5	TRBV27	CASRVLGGETQYF
TRBJ1-2	TRBV12-3/TRBV12-4	CASSFYQGVGRGYTF
TRBJ2-7	TRBV6-2/TRBV6-3	CASSYSPRDRELEQYF
TRBJ1-5	TRBV10-2	CASSEQGARNQPQHF
TRBJ1-3	TRBV14	CASSQTRGSGNTIYF
TRBJ2-7	TRBV7-3	CASSWGPTSYEQYF
TRBJ1-1	TRBV15	CATSRDSGATEAFF
TRBJ1-1	TRBV10-2	CASSPGPRVTEAFF
TRBJ2-1	TRBV7-9	CASSWTSGGTNNEQFF
TRBJ2-1	TRBV7-9	CASSLEVRLHEQFF
TRBJ2-3	TRBV9	CASSVGPDSQYF
TRBJ1-1	TRBV20-1	CSATRVDRVEAFF
TRBJ1-3	TRBV5-1	CASSLQGEAGNTIYF
TRBJ1-2	TRBV12-3/TRBV12-4	CASSLGQGPVYGYTF
TRBJ1-4	TRBV5-1	CASSPQGLTNEKLFF
TRBJ1-1	TRBV7-9	CASSPGVVGFF